This is a list of T cell receptor beta chains from one sample in a study of CD8+ T cells in alopecia areata. Clones were sequenced by immunoSEQ multiplex PCR, and TCRdb holds only the in-frame ones, with some missing. Of 80,000 or so clones in the sample, roughly 66% were seen once. Material: CD8+ T cells sorted from blood, obtained at week 24, from a patient treated with tofacitinib. All receptors come from a human donor with alopecia areata. Each CDR3 is given with its conserved first and last residue.

V gene: TRBV10-3
J gene: TRBJ2-7
CDR3 protein: CAISTGAYEQYF

V gene: TRBV20-1
J gene: TRBJ2-7
CDR3 protein: CSAREIYEQYF

V gene: TRBV27
J gene: TRBJ2-1
CDR3 protein: CASRFGSGYNEQFF

V gene: TRBV13
J gene: TRBJ2-2
CDR3 protein: CASTSRGGTGELFF

V gene: TRBV4-1
J gene: TRBJ2-7
CDR3 protein: CASSHLGLSGNEQYF

V gene: TRBV7-2
J gene: TRBJ2-5
CDR3 protein: CASSLAGSAQETQYF

V gene: TRBV5-1
J gene: TRBJ2-1
CDR3 protein: CASSLVENYNEQFF

V gene: TRBV11-1
J gene: TRBJ2-3
CDR3 protein: CASSLTTGLADTQYF

V gene: TRBV7-2
J gene: TRBJ1-5
CDR3 protein: CASSLILGIDQPQHF

V gene: TRBV2
J gene: TRBJ1-2
CDR3 protein: CASSGVDRSRGDYGYTF

V gene: TRBV9
J gene: TRBJ1-2
CDR3 protein: CASSLTRGTGLNGYTF

V gene: TRBV10-3
J gene: TRBJ2-2
CDR3 protein: CAIGDRVTGELFF

V gene: TRBV29-1
J gene: TRBJ2-7
CDR3 protein: CSGGQGGYEQYF

V gene: TRBV4-1
J gene: TRBJ2-5
CDR3 protein: CASSQEGTRGETQYF

V gene: TRBV2
J gene: TRBJ1-2
CDR3 protein: CATQPGQDVGYTF

V gene: TRBV6-5
J gene: TRBJ2-2
CDR3 protein: CASSYYPSSGELFF

V gene: TRBV4-1
J gene: TRBJ2-2
CDR3 protein: CASRGSGNTGELFF

V gene: TRBV5-1
J gene: TRBJ2-5
CDR3 protein: CASSSTTKETQYF

V gene: TRBV7-9
J gene: TRBJ1-2
CDR3 protein: CASSDSEDAPLYGYTF

V gene: TRBV29-1
J gene: TRBJ1-2
CDR3 protein: CSVKSVYGYTF

V gene: TRBV25-1
J gene: TRBJ2-7
CDR3 protein: CASSEYFSDNPNYEQYF

V gene: TRBV19
J gene: TRBJ2-7
CDR3 protein: CASRAGWGHIYEQYF